This entry is about one T cell receptor (beta chain). V lost 2 bases and J 7 bases, leaving 6 bases between the germline ends. CDR3 length: 13 amino acids. Germline values: CDR1 WSHSY, CDR2 SAAADI. Profiles of TCR beta VDJ and CDR3 were generated from a genomic DNA template. TCRdb reprocessed the reads with MiXCR, giving one entry per CDR3 protein. The sample lists about 160,000 distinct CDR3 sequences, roughly 45% occurring once. The data were obtained in a study of CD8+CD57+ T cells in acquired aplastic anemia. The sequence derives from a human donor in good health. The sample consisted of sorted CD4+, CD8+, or CD8+CD57+ T cells (not recorded which) from PBMCs. This sequence joins TRBV10-2 and TRBJ1-6; D is unclear. CDR3 region: CASSEAGNSPLHF. CDR3 in DNA: TGCGCCAGCAGTGAGGCCGGGAATTCACCCCTCCACTTT.